This T cell receptor (beta chain) was found in a study of T-cell reconstitution after alpha-beta-depleted transplantation in children. General study points: Diversity and T-cell counts at one year after transplant derived mostly from new T cells. Surviving recipient T cells and intrathymic progenitors accounted for some patients' high TCRbeta diversity at day 60. Reports say that about two months after transplant, the alpha-beta T cells came out of several hundred graft clones that had expanded.

The germline V gene has CDR1 DFQATT and CDR2 SNEGSKA (reference sequence). With 0 bases removed from V and 5 bases from J, the gap between germline ends came to 13 bases. The CDR3 spans 14 residues. Unique molecular identifiers were used in preparing the TCRbeta library. Each CDR3 protein is one row after TCRdb ran MiXCR on the PCR reads. The sample contains about 200,000 distinct CDR3 sequences, approximately 6.8% of which appear only once. At least ten counts were recorded for this clonotype. The antigen remains undetermined. Sequenced material: PBMCs, taken before TCRalphabeta/CD19-depleted stem cell transplant. The genes are TRBV20-1 and TRBJ1-2; D call uncertain. The receptor was derived from a girl less than two years old with combined immunodeficiency, due to receive a stem cell transplant. CDR3 in DNA: TGCAGTGCTAGAGATCCAGGCGGGCGGTATGGCTACACCTTC. Protein: CSARDPGGRYGYTF.